One T cell receptor beta chain is described in this entry. Antigen: not known. These data belong to a study of post-analysis software for immune sequencing data. Germline V gene data show CDR1 as SGHTA and CDR2 as FQGTGA. The CDR3 has 13 residues. The V end lost 2 bases, the J end lost 7 bases, and 9 bases lay between the germline ends. Tagging with unique molecular identifiers was a feature of the TCR beta cDNA libraries. T cells numbering roughly 0.95 to 10 million yielded roughly 0.5 million cDNA molecules. MiXCR was run by TCRdb on the PCR reads, yielding one entry per CDR3 protein. Altogether approximately 690,000 distinct CDR3 sequences are present, roughly three fifths being singletons, with the ten largest covering approximately 11%. Broader study findings: Roughly 5 TRBV segments occurring more often in patients than controls included TRBV5-6, TRBV5-1 and TRBV20-1.

The TCR sequence derives from a girl aged 2 to 10 with multiple sclerosis. The material sequenced was blood. This chain uses TRBV7-3 with TRBJ2-1; D ambiguous. The CDR3 region has the DNA TGTGCCAGCAGCTTACAATCAGCAAATGAGCAGTTCTTC. Residues: CASSLQSANEQFF. Supplemented by reference TRBV7-3 and TRBJ2-1, the full variable domain reads GAGVSQTPSNKVTEKGKYVELRCDPISGHTALYWYRQSLGQGPEFLIYFQGTGAADDSGLPNDRFFAVRPEGSVSTLKIQRTERGDSAVYLCASSLQSANEQFFGPGTRLTVL.